A selection of T cell receptor beta chains follows, all from one sample in a study of OX40 agonist ivuxolimab in advanced cancers. This table comes from immunoSEQ multiplex PCR, and its TCRdb copy is limited to in-frame clones, with some not included. The sample lists 75,000 to 95,000 clones, about nine tenths occurring once. The sequencing here drew on CD4+ or CD8+ T cells sorted from blood, taken in a trial of the OX40 agonist ivuxolimab. All receptors come from an adult with an advanced solid tumor such as melanoma, head and neck, liver or kidney cancer. The CDR3 runs from the conserved cysteine through the conserved F or W. Fields, in order: J gene, D gene, clone size, V gene, CDR3 DNA, CDR3 protein. The D gene is left open where the match is weak. Expanded clones are given a class, and other clones once, few, many or no size at all.

TRBJ2-3 . . TRBV4-2 TGTGCCAGCAGACGGACGGGCGATACGCAGTATTTT CASRRTGDTQYF
TRBJ2-3 TRBD2 . TRBV9 TGTGCCAGCAGCGTATATGGACTAGACACAGATACGCAGTATTTT CASSVYGLDTDTQYF
TRBJ1-2 . . TRBV2 TGTGCCAGCAGTGAGAGGGGCAGCACATTTAACTATGGCTACACCTTC CASSERGSTFNYGYTF
TRBJ2-3 TRBD2 . TRBV5-1 TGCGCCAGTAAGCGAGCGGGAGGGCCATTTAATACGCAGTATTTT CASKRAGGPFNTQYF
TRBJ2-2 TRBD1 . TRBV19 TGTGCCAGTAATGGACAGGGGATGCCCGGGGAGCTGTTTTTT CASNGQGMPGELFF
TRBJ2-7 . . TRBV28 TGTGCCAGCAGTTTTGGAAGCTACGAGCAGTACTTC CASSFGSYEQYF
TRBJ2-7 TRBD2 . TRBV11-3 TGTGCCAGCAGCCCCGGGACTAGCGCGACCTACGAGCAGTACTTC CASSPGTSATYEQYF
TRBJ1-4 . . TRBV6-1 TGTGCCAGCGGGTTTCTTGGCGAAAAACTGTTTTTT CASGFLGEKLFF
TRBJ1-5 . few TRBV4-3 TGCGCCAGCAGCCAAGATAAGGGGCAGCCCCAGCATTTT CASSQDKGQPQHF
TRBJ2-7 . . TRBV6-1 TGTGCCAGCAGTCAAAGGACTATCTTCGAGCAGTACTTC CASSQRTIFEQYF
TRBJ1-2 . . TRBV18 TGTGCCAGCTCACCCTCGGGAAACTATGGCTACACCTTC CASSPSGNYGYTF
TRBJ1-2 TRBD1 . TRBV28 TGTGCCAGCAGTTCTCTTGGGACAGGGGACTATGGCTACACCTTC CASSSLGTGDYGYTF
TRBJ1-5 . . TRBV2 TGTGCCAGCAGTGAGGCAGGGTGGAGCAATCAGCCCCAGCATTTT CASSEAGWSNQPQHF
TRBJ1-4 . . TRBV5-1 TGCGCCAGCAGCTGGATGGATTTCAATGAAAAACTGTTTTTT CASSWMDFNEKLFF
TRBJ1-3 . . TRBV29-1 TGCAGCGTTGTAAGGTTGAATGCTGGAAACACCATATATTTT CSVVRLNAGNTIYF
TRBJ2-7 . . TRBV7-2 TGTGCCAGCAGCTTAGTTAATGTCAGGGTAATTATCGGGGAGCAGTACTTC CASSLVNVRVIIGEQYF
TRBJ1-5 TRBD1 once TRBV7-3 TGTGCCAGCAGCTTGACAGGGCTGAATCAGCCCCAGCATTTT CASSLTGLNQPQHF
TRBJ1-3 TRBD1 . TRBV5-5 TGTGCCAGCAGCTTCCAGGACAGGGGGGACACCATATATTTT CASSFQDRGDTIYF
TRBJ2-7 TRBD1 . TRBV29-1 TGCAGCGTTGGATCTTACAGGGGGGACTCCTACGAGCAGTACTTC CSVGSYRGDSYEQYF
TRBJ2-3 . . TRBV7-2 TGTGCCAGCAGCTTTCCCGTCCTCTCCGATACGCAGTATTTT CASSFPVLSDTQYF
TRBJ1-1 TRBD1 . TRBV18 TGTGCCAGCTCACGGGGGACGACAGGGGAAGGCACTGAAGCTTTCTTT CASSRGTTGEGTEAFF
TRBJ1-1 . few TRBV9 TGTGCCAGCAGCGGCTTCCAGAAGAACACTGAAGCTTTCTTT CASSGFQKNTEAFF
TRBJ2-5 . . TRBV9 TGTGCCAGCAGCCCCCAACCGGGACTCAATAGCCCCCAAGAGACCCAGTACTTC CASSPQPGLNSPQETQYF
TRBJ2-4 TRBD1 . TRBV5-4 TGTGCCAGCAGCTTTGATGACAGGGGGCTAGCCAAAAACATTCAGTACTTC CASSFDDRGLAKNIQYF
TRBJ2-1 TRBD2 . TRBV10-3 TGTGCCACCCGGACTAGCATCAATGAGCAGTTCTTC CATRTSINEQFF
TRBJ1-1 TRBD1 few TRBV4-2 TGTGCCAGCAGCCAAGATGATCGACAGGGGGCCACTGAAGCTTTCTTT CASSQDDRQGATEAFF
TRBJ2-7 . . TRBV28 TGTGCCAGCGCCCGGCGGTTGGGGTGGGACGAGCAGTACTTC CASARRLGWDEQYF
TRBJ1-1 TRBD1 . TRBV5-1 TGCGCCAGCAGCTTGGGGGACAGTAACGGTGAAGCTTTCTTT CASSLGDSNGEAFF
TRBJ1-4 . . TRBV11-1 TGTGCCAGCAGCTCCGAGAGGCGGGCGGAAAAACTGTTTTTT CASSSERRAEKLFF
TRBJ2-2 . . TRBV5-1 TGCGCCAGCAGCTTCGGGGCCGACACCGGGGAGCTGTTTTTT CASSFGADTGELFF
TRBJ1-1 TRBD1 . TRBV11-3 TGTGCCAGCACCGAAAGGGACAGGGAAGCTTTCTTT CASTERDREAFF
TRBJ1-5 TRBD1 . TRBV6-1 TGTGCCAGTTACCGGGACAGGGAAAGCAATCAGCCCCAGCATTTT CASYRDRESNQPQHF
TRBJ2-3 TRBD2 . TRBV11-2 TGTGCCAGCAGCTTACGGGCGGGAGCCTCAGATACGCAGTATTTT CASSLRAGASDTQYF
TRBJ2-5 TRBD2 . TRBV30 TGTGCCTGGACCACCCCTAGCGGGAGCATGACCCAGTACTTC CAWTTPSGSMTQYF
TRBJ2-2 . . TRBV7-9 TGTGCCAGCAGCTTAGACGGGGAGGACACCGGGGAGCTGTTTTTT CASSLDGEDTGELFF
TRBJ2-1 . . TRBV15 TGTGCCACCAGCAGGGACATAAACAATGAGCAGTTCTTC CATSRDINNEQFF
TRBJ2-7 TRBD1 . TRBV4-1 TGCGCCAGCAGCCAAGGGGGACAGGGGGCCTACGAGCAGTACTTC CASSQGGQGAYEQYF
TRBJ1-1 TRBD1 . TRBV10-3 TGTGCCATCAGCTGGACAGGGAACACTGAAGCTTTCTTT CAISWTGNTEAFF
TRBJ1-1 TRBD1 . TRBV7-9 TGTGCCAGCAGCCCGTCAAACAGGGGACCTGAAGCTTTCTTT CASSPSNRGPEAFF
TRBJ2-7 . . TRBV10-3 TGTGCCATCAGAATCGGACTCCAGACCTACGAGCAGTACTTC CAIRIGLQTYEQYF
TRBJ1-3 TRBD1 . TRBV4-3 TGCGCCAGCAGGCCCACAGGGGATGGAAACACCATATATTTT CASRPTGDGNTIYF
TRBJ2-5 TRBD2 . TRBV5-1 TGCGCCAGCAGCTTGGGTGTAGCGGGCATACAAGAGACCCAGTACTTC CASSLGVAGIQETQYF
TRBJ2-5 TRBD1 . TRBV19 TGTGCCAGTAGTGTCGGACAGGGTCGGGAGACCCAGTACTTC CASSVGQGRETQYF
TRBJ2-7 . . TRBV7-3 TGTGCCAGCAGCTACGACACATTCTCCTACGAGCAGTACTTC CASSYDTFSYEQYF
TRBJ2-7 . . TRBV19 TGTGCCAGTAGTATAGGGGCTTACGACGAGCAGTACTTC CASSIGAYDEQYF
TRBJ2-3 TRBD2 . TRBV7-3 TGTGCCAGCAGCTTAATGGGGACTAGTGATACGCAGTATTTT CASSLMGTSDTQYF
TRBJ1-2 TRBD1 . TRBV7-9 TGTGCCAGCAGCATCGGGACAGGGGGCGTCACCTATGGCTACACCTTC CASSIGTGGVTYGYTF
TRBJ2-5 TRBD1 . TRBV7-2 TGTGCCAGCAGCATAGGCCCGGGACAGGGGGCAGGGGAGACCCAGTACTTC CASSIGPGQGAGETQYF
TRBJ2-7 TRBD2 . TRBV7-2 TGTGCCAGCAGCCTGAGGACTAGCTACTCCTACGAGCAGTACTTC CASSLRTSYSYEQYF